These 32 T cell receptor beta chains were all obtained from the same sample, sequenced in a study of T cell responses to AZD1222 COVID-19 vaccine. Here immunoSEQ multiplex PCR was the method, and the copy in TCRdb shows in-frame clones only, minus some. The profile shows 150,000 or so clones, approximately 93% of them singletons. This specimen was peripheral blood, taken on day 0 of AZD1222 vaccination. The source of these receptors is an adult in good health.

The V and J genes are TRBV21-1 and TRBJ1-4; the table calls TRBD1, which could not be checked here. TRBV21-1 is classified as a pseudogene. The CDR3 is made up of 15 amino acids. The CDR3 loop reads CARPGHTWGYEKLFF. CDR3 sequence (DNA): TGTGCCAGACCGGGACACACTTGGGGGTATGAAAAACTGTTTTTT.

V gene TRBV5-6 combines with J gene TRBJ2-1; tentatively, D is TRBD2 (6 bases). With 5 bases removed from V and 1 base from J, the gap between germline ends came to 19 bases. CDR1 and CDR2 from the germline V gene are SGHDT and YYEEEE. This CDR3 is built from 17 residues. The CDR3 DNA reads TGTGCCAGCAGGTATACGAAGGGACTTCCTTCCTACAATGAGCAGTTCTTC. Translation gives CASRYTKGLPSYNEQFF.

The gene calls are TRBV10-3 and TRBJ2-1; TRBD1 aligns across 7 bases. Per germline, CDR1 ENHRY and CDR2 SYGVKD. The CDR3 extends over 12 amino acids. V lost 6 bases to trimming and J lost 6 bases; unmatched junction nucleotides: 2. CDR3 sequence (DNA): TGTGCCATCAGCAACAGGGGCAATGAGCAGTTCTTC. Protein sequence: CAISNRGNEQFF.

V and J are TRBV20-1 and TRBJ1-3; D unclear. V lost 3 bases and J lost 4, with 4 bases in between. The germline V gene has CDR1 DFQATT and CDR2 SNEGSKA (reference sequence). This CDR3 contains 11 residues. The CDR3 loop is CSASGGNTIYF. For the CDR3, the DNA is TGCAGTGCTAGTGGGGGAAACACCATATATTTT.

This clone was recorded a few times. The chain combines TRBV11-1 with TRBJ2-7, with D unclear. Germline CDR1 and CDR2: SGHAT and FQDESV (reference sequence). The CDR3 is 12 residues long. Trimming shortened V by 5 bases and J by 1 base, and 6 bases separated the two germline ends. The CDR3 here is CASSLTSYEQYF. In DNA form, the CDR3 reads TGTGCCAGCAGCCTTACTTCCTACGAGCAGTACTTC.

CDR3 nucleotide sequence: TGTGCCAGCAGCTCGGATAGGATCTATGGCTACACCTTC. Translating gives CASSSDRIYGYTF. V usage is TRBV7-9 and J usage is TRBJ1-2; D gene uncertain. Trimming took off 4 bases at V and 4 bases at J, with 10 bases between the two ends. There are 13 residues in the CDR3. Germline V gives CDR1 SEHNR, CDR2 FQNEAQ (reference sequence). The variable domain in full, completed from reference TRBV7-9 and TRBJ1-2, reads DTGVSQNPRHKITKRGQNVTFRCDPISEHNRLYWYRQTLGQGPEFLTYFQNEAQLEKSRLLSDRFSAERPKGSFSTLEIQRTEQGDSAMYLCASSSDRIYGYTFGSGTRLTVV.

CDR3 sequence reads: CASSASSSSTEAFF. As DNA, the CDR3 is TGCGCCAGCAGCGCCTCGTCGAGTTCCACTGAAGCTTTCTTT. J is TRBJ1-1 and V is TRBV5-1; D remains ambiguous. The CDR3 is 14 amino acids. CDR1 and CDR2 (germline): SGHRS, YFSETQ. Trimming stripped 4 bases from V and 4 bases from J, with 14 bases between.

The chain links TRBV19 to TRBJ2-1, with D tentatively TRBD2 (5 bases). The V and J ends lost 6 bases and 4 bases respectively, with 19 bases between them. This CDR3 has 16 residues. Germline assignment: CDR1 LNHDA and CDR2 SQIVND (reference sequence). The CDR3 bases are TGTGCCAGTAGCCCGCCCGGCGGGTCGAAATACAATGAGCAGTTCTTC. This gives the protein CASSPPGGSKYNEQFF.

A remark on this clone: The junction departs from germline at one end; a sequencing error may be responsible. The J gene is TRBJ1-5, the V gene TRBV6-1; D gene unclear. In germline, CDR1 is MNHNS, CDR2 SASEGT. This CDR3 is built from 16 residues. The CDR3 reads CASTEGKGLVLQPQHF. In DNA form, the CDR3 reads TGTGCCAGCACTGAAGGGAAAGGGTTGGTTTTGCAGCCCCAGCATTTT.

This clone has only one observation. The CDR3 DNA follows: TGTGCCAGCAGTTTATCCCGAGCAGGGGATGGCTACACCTTC. Translated, it gives CASSLSRAGDGYTF. V and J are TRBV27 and TRBJ1-2; weak D call: TRBD1 (6 bases). Germline lookup yields CDR1 MNHEY and CDR2 SMNVEV (reference sequence). This CDR3 has 14 amino acids. V was shortened by 0 bases and J by 6 bases, with 11 bases between the two germline ends.

V is TRBV6-1 and J is TRBJ2-5; 11 bases are a match to TRBD1. CDR1 is MNHNS, CDR2 SASEGT, per germline. The CDR3 totals 16 residues. With V trimmed by 0 bases and J by 3 bases, 3 bases remained unmatched. For the CDR3, the DNA is TGTGCCAGCAGTGAAGCACTGGGACAGGGGGAAGAGACCCAGTACTTC. Translating gives CASSEALGQGEETQYF.

The J gene is TRBJ2-2, the V gene TRBV28, with 9 bases aligning to TRBD2. CDR1 is MDHEN and CDR2 is SYDVKM in the germline V gene. V lost 4 bases, J lost 1 base, and 4 bases stayed unmatched. The CDR3 runs 16 residues. The CDR3 DNA reads TGTGCCAGCAGTTACGGGACTAGCATGAACACCGGGGAGCTGTTTTTT. Translation: CASSYGTSMNTGELFF.

The J gene is TRBJ2-2, the V gene TRBV5-6; 7 bases align to TRBD1. CDR3 length equals 15 residues. V was pared by 0 bases and J by 6 bases, with 5 bases of the junction left unmatched. Germline V gene lookup returns CDR1 SGHDT and CDR2 YYEEEE. The CDR3 loop is CASSLVDRVPGELFF. CDR3 bases: TGTGCCAGCAGCTTGGTCGACAGGGTACCCGGGGAGCTGTTTTTT. The full variable domain, rest sourced from reference TRBV5-6 and TRBJ2-2, is DAGVTQSPTHLIKTRGQQVTLRCSPKSGHDTVSWYQQALGQGPQFIFQYYEEEERQRGNFPDRFSGHQFPNYSSELNVNALLLGDSALYLCASSLVDRVPGELFFGEGSRLTVL.

The count of this clone is one. The chain uses TRBV30 and TRBJ1-1; D uncertain. Trimming left V 0 bases short and J 1 base short, with 9 bases between. The germline CDR1 and CDR2 sequences are GTSNPN and SVGIG (reference sequence). CDR3 length equals 14 residues. Here the CDR3 DNA reads TGTGCCTGGAGTGTAAACATCGAGAACACTGAAGCTTTCTTT. Its protein is CAWSVNIENTEAFF.

J is TRBJ1-1 and V is TRBV5-1; D possibly corresponds to TRBD1 (6 bases). Germline V gene lookup returns CDR1 SGHRS and CDR2 YFSETQ. Between the trimmed V and J ends, which lost 7 bases and 1 base, there was a span of 17 bases. The CDR3 is 15 amino acids. CDR3 DNA: TGCGCCAGCTCTTCATCCCCGGGACAGAACACTGAAGCTTTCTTT. Its protein is CASSSSPGQNTEAFF.

This chain links TRBV3-1 (or the pseudogene TRBV3-2) with TRBJ1-2, with 7 bases fitting TRBD1. The V and J ends lost 0 bases and 7 bases, in that order; junction bases with no gene match: 8. The CDR3 sequence is 15 residues long. Germline V gene lookup returns CDR1 LGHDT and CDR2 YNNKEL (reference sequence). The CDR3 DNA sequence: TGTGCCAGCAGCCAAGATGTGGTGGCAGGGGGTGGCTACACCTTC. Its translation: CASSQDVVAGGGYTF.

The chain carries TRBV5-1 and TRBJ2-1, with unresolved D. This CDR3 region has 13 residues. CDR1 and CDR2 (germline): SGHRS, YFSETQ. Trimming removed 5 bases from V and 5 bases from J, with 11 bases in between. The CDR3 protein is CASSFDGDNEQFF. CDR3 nucleotides: TGCGCCAGCAGTTTTGACGGAGACAATGAGCAGTTCTTC.

In this sample, this clone turned up once. The rearrangement links TRBV10-1 to TRBJ2-2; no reliable D call. The CDR3 is made up of 14 amino acids. V was cut by 2 bases and J by 3 bases, with 7 bases left in between. Germline lookup yields CDR1 WNHNN and CDR2 SYGVQD (reference sequence). The CDR3 loop is CASSENPDTGELFF. The CDR3 DNA follows: TGCGCCAGCAGTGAGAACCCCGACACCGGGGAGCTGTTTTTT.

The table lists this clone with a count of one. The chain combines TRBV19 with TRBJ2-7; TRBD1 matches 7 bases. This CDR3 comprises 16 residues. The trim removed 0 bases at V and 3 bases at J, leaving 8 bases unmatched. Germline V gene data show CDR1 as LNHDA and CDR2 as SQIVND (reference sequence). CDR3 sequence reads: CASSIDDRVNLYEQYF. In DNA form, the CDR3 reads TGTGCCAGTAGTATAGACGACAGGGTTAATCTCTACGAGCAGTACTTC. The whole variable domain, remainder taken from reference TRBV19 and TRBJ2-7, is DGGITQSPKYLFRKEGQNVTLSCEQNLNHDAMYWYRQDPGQGLRLIYYSQIVNDFQKGDIAEGYSVSREKKESFPLTVTSAQKNPTAFYLCASSIDDRVNLYEQYFGPGTRLTVT.

V usage is TRBV9 and J usage is TRBJ1-1, with D perhaps TRBD1 (6 bases). Looked up from germline, CDR1 is SGDLS and CDR2 is YYNGEE. This CDR3 comprises 12 residues. The germline V and J ends were trimmed by 4 bases and 4 bases, with 8 bases remaining between them. This CDR3 is CASSSGATEAFF. The CDR3 nucleotides are TGTGCCAGCAGCTCGGGGGCCACTGAAGCTTTCTTT.

The chain employs TRBV5-4 and TRBJ2-3; D perhaps matches TRBD2 (5 bases). This CDR3 spans 16 amino acids. The ends were cut back, 3 bases at V and 2 bases at J, with 16 bases in the middle. Germline assignment: CDR1 SGHNT and CDR2 YYREEE (reference sequence). This chain's CDR3 is CASSSETKPYTDTQYF. In DNA form, the CDR3 reads TGTGCCAGCAGCTCTGAGACTAAACCCTACACAGATACGCAGTATTTT.

The chain carries TRBV18 and TRBJ2-1, with TRBD1 identical over 7 bases. The CDR3 spans 16 residues. Germline CDR1 and CDR2: KGHSH and LQKENI. Trimming removed 3 bases from V and 7 bases from J; junction bases left unmatched: 12. This CDR3 is CASSPVRGQSQNEQFF. The CDR3 DNA reads TGTGCCAGCTCACCTGTTAGGGGGCAATCCCAAAATGAGCAGTTCTTC.

The rearrangement joins TRBV7-9 to TRBJ2-7, with 9 bases fitting TRBD1. Germline V gene sequence: CDR1 SEHNR, CDR2 FQNEAQ (reference sequence). The ends lost 10 bases at V and 5 bases at J; junction bases unmatched: 12. CDR3 length: 14 residues. CDR3 DNA: TGTGCCACCAACCCGGGACAGGGAGGCAACGAGCAGTACTTC. As protein: CATNPGQGGNEQYF.

J is TRBJ1-5 and V is TRBV14; TRBD1 aligns across 8 bases. After removal of 4 bases from V and 2 bases from J, the junction contained 10 bases not matched to a gene. CDR1 SGHDN and CDR2 FVKESK come from the germline V gene. There are 17 residues in the CDR3. The CDR3 protein is CASSLWTQGAGNQPQHF. For the CDR3, the DNA is TGTGCCAGCAGCCTTTGGACTCAGGGGGCAGGCAATCAGCCCCAGCATTTT.

The chain joins TRBV5-1 to TRBJ1-1; maybe TRBD1 (5 bases). The CDR3 extends over 16 amino acids. Trimming stripped 0 bases from V and 3 bases from J, with 15 bases between. Germline assignment: CDR1 SGHRS and CDR2 YFSETQ. DNA of the CDR3: TGCGCCAGCAGCTTGGGACATGAGGGACGGGACACTGAAGCTTTCTTT. It encodes CASSLGHEGRDTEAFF.

The chain employs TRBV29-1 and TRBJ2-1; TRBD1 agrees at 8 bases. The length of the CDR3 is 13 residues. Germline assignment: CDR1 SQVTM and CDR2 ANQGSEA. V lost 4 bases to trimming and J lost 3 bases; unmatched junction nucleotides: 2. CDR3 nucleotides: TGCAGCGTTGCCGGACAGGGCTACAATGAGCAGTTCTTC. This gives the protein CSVAGQGYNEQFF.

This chain joins TRBV3-1 (or the pseudogene TRBV3-2) and TRBJ2-7; D is possibly TRBD2 (6 bases). The ends were cut back, 0 bases at V and 6 bases at J, with 33 bases in the middle. Germline CDR1 and CDR2: LGHDT and YNNKEL (reference sequence). The CDR3 totals 21 residues. This CDR3 is CASSQDVAPGKFEWGVGEQYF. The CDR3 DNA reads TGTGCCAGCAGCCAAGATGTCGCCCCAGGGAAATTTGAGTGGGGGGTTGGCGAGCAGTACTTC.

The rearrangement uses TRBV6-5 and TRBJ2-7; D might be TRBD1 (5 bases). CDR1 is MNHEY and CDR2 is SVGAGI in the germline V gene. The CDR3 runs to 14 residues. The germline V and J ends were trimmed by 5 bases and 0 bases, with 11 bases remaining between them. The CDR3 loop reads CASSPRTFSYEQYF. CDR3 nucleotide sequence: TGTGCCAGCAGTCCGCGGACATTCTCCTACGAGCAGTACTTC.

The V and J genes are TRBV30 and TRBJ2-5, with 9 bases aligning to TRBD1. Unmatched junction bases numbered 10, after V lost 3 bases and J lost 5 bases. CDR1 and CDR2 from the germline V gene are GTSNPN and SVGIG (reference sequence). The CDR3 has 15 amino acids. CDR3 nucleotide sequence: TGTGCCTGGAGAGCCGGGACAGGGTTTTCGGAGACCCAGTACTTC. Translation gives CAWRAGTGFSETQYF.

The rearrangement links TRBV5-1 to TRBJ2-7; 7 nucleotides agree with TRBD1. CDR1 is SGHRS and CDR2 is YFSETQ in the germline V gene. CDR3 length: 13 residues. With 5 bases clipped from V and 2 bases from J, the junction kept 4 bases outside the gene matches. The CDR3 DNA sequence: TGCGCCAGCAGTAGCCAGGGGGCCTACGAGCAGTACTTC. Translation: CASSSQGAYEQYF.

The chain carries TRBV3-1 (or the pseudogene TRBV3-2) and TRBJ2-5; D is possibly TRBD2 (6 bases). This CDR3 has 15 residues. V lost 0 bases and J 3 bases, leaving 11 bases between the germline ends. In germline, CDR1 is LGHDT, CDR2 YNNKEL (reference sequence). CDR3 sequence reads: CASSQDIREEETQYF. DNA of the CDR3: TGTGCCAGCAGCCAAGATATAAGGGAGGAAGAGACCCAGTACTTC.

The chain links TRBV11-2 to TRBJ2-3; 10 bases map to TRBD2. The length of the CDR3 is 15 residues. The germline V gene encodes CDR1 SGHAT and CDR2 FQNNGV. V lost 5 bases to trimming and J lost 0 bases; unmatched junction nucleotides: 2. The CDR3 spells CASSGLAVSTDTQYF. In DNA, the CDR3 is TGTGCCAGCAGCGGACTAGCGGTTAGCACAGATACGCAGTATTTT.